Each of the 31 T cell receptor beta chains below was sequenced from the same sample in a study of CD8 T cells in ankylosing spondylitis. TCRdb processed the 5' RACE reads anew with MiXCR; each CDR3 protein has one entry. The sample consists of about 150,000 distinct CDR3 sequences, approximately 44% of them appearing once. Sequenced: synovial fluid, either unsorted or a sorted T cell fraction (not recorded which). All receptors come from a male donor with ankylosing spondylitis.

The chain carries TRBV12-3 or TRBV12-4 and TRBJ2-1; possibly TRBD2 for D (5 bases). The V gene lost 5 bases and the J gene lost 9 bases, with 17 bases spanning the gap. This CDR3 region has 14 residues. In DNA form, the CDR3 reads TGTGCCAGCAGTCCCGCCCTCGCCGGACTTGAGCAGTTCTTC. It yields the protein CASSPALAGLEQFF.

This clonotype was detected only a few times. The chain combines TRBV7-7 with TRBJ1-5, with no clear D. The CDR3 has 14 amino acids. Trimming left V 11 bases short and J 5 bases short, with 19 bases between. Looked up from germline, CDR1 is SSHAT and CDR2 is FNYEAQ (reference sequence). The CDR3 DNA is TGTGCCGTCAACACTATGGGGTCGGATCAGCCCCAGCATTTT. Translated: CAVNTMGSDQPQHF.

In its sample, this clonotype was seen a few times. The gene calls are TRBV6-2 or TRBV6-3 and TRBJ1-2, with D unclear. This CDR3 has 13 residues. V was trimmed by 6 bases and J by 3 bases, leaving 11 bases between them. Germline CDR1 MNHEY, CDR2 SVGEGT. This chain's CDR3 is CASRPLGDYGYTF. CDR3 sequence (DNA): TGTGCCAGCAGGCCGTTAGGCGACTATGGCTACACCTTC.

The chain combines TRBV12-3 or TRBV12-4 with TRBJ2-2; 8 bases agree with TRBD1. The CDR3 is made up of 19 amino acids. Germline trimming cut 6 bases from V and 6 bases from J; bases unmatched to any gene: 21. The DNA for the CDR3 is TGTGCCAGCAGCCATCTGACAGGGGAAGAGGGACCAACGTCCGGGGAGCTGTTTTTT. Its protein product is CASSHLTGEEGPTSGELFF.

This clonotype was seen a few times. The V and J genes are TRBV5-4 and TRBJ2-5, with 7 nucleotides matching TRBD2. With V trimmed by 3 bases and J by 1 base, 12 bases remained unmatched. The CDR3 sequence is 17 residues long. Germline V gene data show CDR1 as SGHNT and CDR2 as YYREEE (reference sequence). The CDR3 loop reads CASSSLMGGDGQETQYF. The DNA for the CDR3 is TGTGCCAGCAGCTCGTTAATGGGGGGGGACGGCCAAGAGACCCAGTACTTC.

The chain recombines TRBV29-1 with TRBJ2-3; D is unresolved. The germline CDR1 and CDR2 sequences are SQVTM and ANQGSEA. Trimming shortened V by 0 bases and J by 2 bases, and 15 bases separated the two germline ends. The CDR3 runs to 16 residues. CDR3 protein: CSVEDVEDRVTDTQYF. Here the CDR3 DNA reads TGCAGCGTTGAAGATGTAGAGGATCGGGTCACAGATACGCAGTATTTT.

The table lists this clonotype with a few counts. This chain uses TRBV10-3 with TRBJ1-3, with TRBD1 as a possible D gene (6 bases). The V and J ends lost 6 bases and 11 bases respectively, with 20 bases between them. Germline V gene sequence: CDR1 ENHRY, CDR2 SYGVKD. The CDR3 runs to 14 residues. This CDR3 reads CAISYREPLFPIYF. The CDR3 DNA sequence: TGTGCCATCAGCTACAGGGAGCCGTTGTTCCCCATATATTTT.

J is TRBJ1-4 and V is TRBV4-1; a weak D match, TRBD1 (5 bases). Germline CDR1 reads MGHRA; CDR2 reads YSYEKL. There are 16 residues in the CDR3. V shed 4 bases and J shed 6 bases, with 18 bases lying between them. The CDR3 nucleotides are TGCGCCAGCAGCCGCCCGGTGTGGGTAGGGGATGAAAAACTGTTTTTT. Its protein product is CASSRPVWVGDEKLFF.

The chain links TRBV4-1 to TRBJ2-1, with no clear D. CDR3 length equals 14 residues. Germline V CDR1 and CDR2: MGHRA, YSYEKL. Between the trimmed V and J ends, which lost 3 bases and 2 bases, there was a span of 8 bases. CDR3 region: CASSQWAAYNEQFF. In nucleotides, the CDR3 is TGCGCCAGCAGCCAGTGGGCCGCCTACAATGAGCAGTTCTTC.

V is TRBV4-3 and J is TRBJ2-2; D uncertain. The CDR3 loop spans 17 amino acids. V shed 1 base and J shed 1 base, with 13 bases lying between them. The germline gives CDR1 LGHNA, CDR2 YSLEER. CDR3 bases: TGCGCCAGCAGCCAAGGACTCGCTAGAGGGAACACCGGGGAGCTGTTTTTT. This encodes CASSQGLARGNTGELFF.

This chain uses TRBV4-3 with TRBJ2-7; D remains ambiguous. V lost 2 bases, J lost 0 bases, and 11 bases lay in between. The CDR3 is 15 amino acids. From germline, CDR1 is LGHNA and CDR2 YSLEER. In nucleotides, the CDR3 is TGCGCCAGCAGCCAATTGGACGACCTCTCCTACGAGCAGTACTTC. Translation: CASSQLDDLSYEQYF.

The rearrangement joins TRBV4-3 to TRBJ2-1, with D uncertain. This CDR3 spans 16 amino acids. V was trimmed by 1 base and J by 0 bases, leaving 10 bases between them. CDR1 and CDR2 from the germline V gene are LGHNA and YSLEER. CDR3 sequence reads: CASSQVSSNSYNEQFF. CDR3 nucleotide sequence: TGCGCCAGCAGCCAAGTTTCCTCTAACTCCTACAATGAGCAGTTCTTC.

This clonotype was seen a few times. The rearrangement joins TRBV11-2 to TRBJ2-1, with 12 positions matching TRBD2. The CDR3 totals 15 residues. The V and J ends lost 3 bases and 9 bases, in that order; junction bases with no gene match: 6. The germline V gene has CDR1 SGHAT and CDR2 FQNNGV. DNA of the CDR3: TGTGCCAGCAGCTTCGGACTAGCGGGGAGGGTTGAGCAGTTCTTC. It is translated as CASSFGLAGRVEQFF.

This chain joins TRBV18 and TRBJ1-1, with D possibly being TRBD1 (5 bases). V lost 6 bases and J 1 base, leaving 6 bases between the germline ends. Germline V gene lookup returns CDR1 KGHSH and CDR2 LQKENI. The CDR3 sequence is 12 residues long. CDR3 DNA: TGTGCCAGCTCGACAGAGAACACTGAAGCTTTCTTT. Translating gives CASSTENTEAFF. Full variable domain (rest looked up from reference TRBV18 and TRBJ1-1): NAGVMQNPRHLVRRRGQEARLRCSPMKGHSHVYWYRQLPEEGLKFMVYLQKENIIDESGMPKERFSAEFPKEGPSILRIQQVVRGDSAAYFCASSTENTEAFFGQGTRLTVV.

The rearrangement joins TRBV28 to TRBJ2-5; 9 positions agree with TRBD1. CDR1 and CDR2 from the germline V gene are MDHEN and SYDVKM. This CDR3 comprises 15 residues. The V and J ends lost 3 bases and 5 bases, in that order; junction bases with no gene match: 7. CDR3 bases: TGTGCCAGCAGTTTTGACAGGGGGATAGAGGAGACCCAGTACTTC. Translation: CASSFDRGIEETQYF. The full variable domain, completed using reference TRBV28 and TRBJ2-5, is DVKVTQSSRYLVKRTGEKVFLECVQDMDHENMFWYRQDPGLGLRLIYFSYDVKMKEKGDIPEGYSVSREKKERFSLILESASTNQTSMYLCASSFDRGIEETQYFGPGTRLLVL.

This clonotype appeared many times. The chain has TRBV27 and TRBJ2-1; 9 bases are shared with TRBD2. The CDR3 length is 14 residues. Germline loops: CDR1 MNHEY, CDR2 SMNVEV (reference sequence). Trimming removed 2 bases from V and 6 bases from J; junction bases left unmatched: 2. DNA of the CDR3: TGTGCCAGCAGTTTAATGCGGGGGGGCAATGAGCAGTTCTTC. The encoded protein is CASSLMRGGNEQFF.

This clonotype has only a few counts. CDR3 coding DNA: TGTGCCAGCAGTGAGGGGACAGGGTTCGCGCACGAGCAGTACTTC. Its protein product is CASSEGTGFAHEQYF. The chain couples TRBV6-1 to TRBJ2-7, with 9 nucleotides matching TRBD1. The CDR3 is made up of 15 amino acids. The germline V gene has CDR1 MNHNS and CDR2 SASEGT. Trimming at V came to 3 bases and at J to 5 bases, leaving 8 bases not matched to a gene.

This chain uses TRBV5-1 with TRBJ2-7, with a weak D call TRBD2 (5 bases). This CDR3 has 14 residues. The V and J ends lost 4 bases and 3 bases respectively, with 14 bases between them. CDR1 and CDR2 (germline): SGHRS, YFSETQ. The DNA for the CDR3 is TGCGCCAGCAGCCTCGGGCCCGGGAACTACGAGCAGTACTTC. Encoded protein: CASSLGPGNYEQYF.

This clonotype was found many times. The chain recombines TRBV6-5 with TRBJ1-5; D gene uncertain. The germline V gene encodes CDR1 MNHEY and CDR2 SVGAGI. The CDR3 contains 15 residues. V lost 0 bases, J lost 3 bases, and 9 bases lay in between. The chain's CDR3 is CASSYSISANQPQHF. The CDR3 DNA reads TGTGCCAGCAGTTACTCGATTTCTGCCAATCAGCCCCAGCATTTT.

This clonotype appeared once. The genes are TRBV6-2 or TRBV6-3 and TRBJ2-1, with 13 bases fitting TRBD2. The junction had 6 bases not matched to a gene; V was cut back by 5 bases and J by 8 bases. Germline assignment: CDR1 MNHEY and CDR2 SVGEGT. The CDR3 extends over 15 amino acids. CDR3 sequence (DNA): TGTGCCAGCAGTGTACTAGCGGGAGGGCCCTATGAGCAGTTCTTC. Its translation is CASSVLAGGPYEQFF.

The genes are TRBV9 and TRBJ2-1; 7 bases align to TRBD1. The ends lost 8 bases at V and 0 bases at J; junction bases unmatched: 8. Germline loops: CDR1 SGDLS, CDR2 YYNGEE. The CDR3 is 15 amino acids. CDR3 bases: TGTGCCAGTCACCCTGGGGACAGCTCCTACAATGAGCAGTTCTTC. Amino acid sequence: CASHPGDSSYNEQFF.

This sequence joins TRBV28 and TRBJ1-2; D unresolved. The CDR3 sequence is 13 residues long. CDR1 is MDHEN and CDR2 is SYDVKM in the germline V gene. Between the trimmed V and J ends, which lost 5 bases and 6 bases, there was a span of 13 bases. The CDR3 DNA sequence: TGTGCCAGCAGTCCCCCGGGAGGCGATGGCTACACCTTC. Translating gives CASSPPGGDGYTF.

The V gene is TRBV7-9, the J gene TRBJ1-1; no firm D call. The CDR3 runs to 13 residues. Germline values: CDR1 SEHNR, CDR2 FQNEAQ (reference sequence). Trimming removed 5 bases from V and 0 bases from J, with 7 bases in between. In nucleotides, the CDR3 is TGTGCCAGCAGCCCGCCCCTGAACACTGAAGCTTTCTTT. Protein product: CASSPPLNTEAFF.

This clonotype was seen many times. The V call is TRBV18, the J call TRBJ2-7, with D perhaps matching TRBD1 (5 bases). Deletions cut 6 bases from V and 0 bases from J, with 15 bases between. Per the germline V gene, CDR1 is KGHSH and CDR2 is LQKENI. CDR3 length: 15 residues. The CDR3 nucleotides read TGTGCCAGCTCGGGTTTGGGGCGAAGCTCCTACGAGCAGTACTTC. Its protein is CASSGLGRSSYEQYF.

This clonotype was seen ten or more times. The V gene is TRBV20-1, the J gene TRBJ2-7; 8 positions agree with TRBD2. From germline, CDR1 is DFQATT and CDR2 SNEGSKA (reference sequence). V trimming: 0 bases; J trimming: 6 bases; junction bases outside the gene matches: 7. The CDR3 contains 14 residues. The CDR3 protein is CSARDPGLDREQYF. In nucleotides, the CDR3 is TGCAGTGCTAGAGACCCGGGACTAGACCGCGAGCAGTACTTC.

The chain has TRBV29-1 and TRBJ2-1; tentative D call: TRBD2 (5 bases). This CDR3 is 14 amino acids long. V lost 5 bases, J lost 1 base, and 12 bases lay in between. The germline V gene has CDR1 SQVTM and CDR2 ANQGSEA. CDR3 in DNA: TGCAGCGTTCATGGGAGTATTTCCTACAATGAGCAGTTCTTC. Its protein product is CSVHGSISYNEQFF.

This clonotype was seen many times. The CDR3 here is CASSQEAGVPNNEQFF. As DNA, the CDR3 is TGTGCCAGCAGCCAAGAGGCGGGAGTTCCTAACAATGAGCAGTTCTTC. The gene calls are TRBV4-2 and TRBJ2-1, with 7 bases fitting TRBD2. V shed 0 bases and J 5 bases; nucleotides not matched to a gene: 7. Germline V CDR1 and CDR2: LGHNA, YNFKEQ. CDR3 length equals 16 residues.

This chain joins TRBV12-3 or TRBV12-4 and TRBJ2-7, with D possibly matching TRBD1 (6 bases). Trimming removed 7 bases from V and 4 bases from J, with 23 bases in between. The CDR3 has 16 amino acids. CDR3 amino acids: CASNQGLRASIYEQYF. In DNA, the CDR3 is TGTGCCAGCAATCAGGGGCTTCGAGCCTCTATATACGAGCAGTACTTC.

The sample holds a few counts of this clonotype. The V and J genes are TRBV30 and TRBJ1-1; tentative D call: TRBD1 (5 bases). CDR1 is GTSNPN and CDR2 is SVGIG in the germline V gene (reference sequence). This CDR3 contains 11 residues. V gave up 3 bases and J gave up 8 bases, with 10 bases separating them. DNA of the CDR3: TGTGCCTGGAGAGGGACCTTAGAAGCTTTCTTT. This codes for CAWRGTLEAFF.

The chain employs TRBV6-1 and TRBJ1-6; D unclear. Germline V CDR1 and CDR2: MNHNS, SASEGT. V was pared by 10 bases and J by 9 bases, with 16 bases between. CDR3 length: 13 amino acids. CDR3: CATHPGPISPLHF. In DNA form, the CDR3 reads TGTGCCACGCACCCCGGACCGATTTCACCCCTCCACTTT.

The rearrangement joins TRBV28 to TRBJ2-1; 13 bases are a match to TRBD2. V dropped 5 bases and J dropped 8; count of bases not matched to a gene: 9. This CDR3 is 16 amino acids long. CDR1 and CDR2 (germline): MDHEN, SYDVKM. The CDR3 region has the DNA TGTGCCAGCAGTGGAAGTGGACTAGCGGGAGAGTATGAGCAGTTCTTC. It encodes CASSGSGLAGEYEQFF.